Listed below are T cell receptor beta chains from one sample, sequenced in a study of CD8 T cells in ankylosing spondylitis. TCRdb reprocessed the 5' RACE reads via MiXCR and lists one record per CDR3 protein. The table records 750,000 to 850,000 distinct CDR3 sequences, 12% of them present only once. Material: blood, either unsorted or a sorted T cell fraction (not recorded which). The receptors come from a male donor with ankylosing spondylitis. Both conserved end residues are part of each CDR3. A D gene is named only where the DNA matches it firmly. Some rows mark clone size as missing; the rest say once, few, many or name a class of expanded clone.

clone size: once
D gene: .
CDR3 length: 14
J gene: TRBJ2-1
V gene: TRBV2
CDR3 protein: CASTSQSSYNEQFF
CDR3 DNA: TGTGCCAGCACCTCTCAAAGCTCCTACAATGAGCAGTTCTTC

clone size: many
D gene: TRBD1
CDR3 length: 13
J gene: TRBJ2-7
V gene: TRBV6-1
CDR3 protein: CASRRTGFYEQYF
CDR3 DNA: TGTGCCAGCAGGCGGACAGGGTTCTACGAGCAGTACTTC

clone size: few
D gene: .
CDR3 length: 13
J gene: TRBJ2-3
V gene: TRBV29-1
CDR3 protein: CSVEAGRTDTQYF
CDR3 DNA: TGCAGCGTTGAGGCAGGGCGCACAGATACGCAGTATTTT

clone size: .
D gene: TRBD1
CDR3 length: 14
J gene: TRBJ2-7
V gene: TRBV12-3/TRBV12-4
CDR3 protein: CASKLRTGLFEQYF
CDR3 DNA: TGTGCCAGCAAACTAAGGACAGGGCTTTTCGAGCAGTACTTC

clone size: .
D gene: .
CDR3 length: 15
J gene: TRBJ2-5
V gene: TRBV18
CDR3 protein: CASSPPKTGGETQYF
CDR3 DNA: TGTGCCAGCTCACCACCGAAGACCGGTGGGGAGACCCAGTACTTC

clone size: many
D gene: .
CDR3 length: 15
J gene: TRBJ2-3
V gene: TRBV7-2
CDR3 protein: CASSSNSWRRDTQYF
CDR3 DNA: TGTGCCAGCAGCTCTAACTCGTGGCGGAGAGATACGCAGTATTTT

clone size: .
D gene: TRBD1
CDR3 length: 15
J gene: TRBJ1-5
V gene: TRBV28
CDR3 protein: CASSLTQGGYQPQHF
CDR3 DNA: TGTGCCAGCAGTTTAACTCAGGGGGGATATCAGCCCCAGCATTTT

clone size: many
D gene: TRBD1
CDR3 length: 13
J gene: TRBJ1-1
V gene: TRBV7-9
CDR3 protein: CASSNRGRTEAFF
CDR3 DNA: TGTGCCAGCAGTAACAGGGGGCGGACTGAAGCTTTCTTT

clone size: once
D gene: .
CDR3 length: 17
J gene: TRBJ2-6
V gene: TRBV15
CDR3 protein: CATSSYNGLAGANVLTF
CDR3 DNA: TGTGCCACCAGCAGTTACAACGGGCTCGCTGGGGCCAACGTCCTGACTTTC

clone size: few
D gene: .
CDR3 length: 13
J gene: TRBJ1-1
V gene: TRBV20-1
CDR3 protein: CSAHSQRQDRAFF
CDR3 DNA: TGCAGTGCTCATTCGCAACGACAGGACCGGGCTTTCTTT

clone size: many
D gene: .
CDR3 length: 14
J gene: TRBJ2-7
V gene: TRBV28
CDR3 protein: CASSRTGLSYEQYF
CDR3 DNA: TGTGCCAGCAGCCGTACAGGCTTATCCTACGAGCAGTACTTC

clone size: few
D gene: .
CDR3 length: 13
J gene: TRBJ2-3
V gene: TRBV12-3/TRBV12-4
CDR3 protein: CASTQRGTDTQYF
CDR3 DNA: TGTGCCAGCACACAGAGGGGCACAGATACGCAGTATTTT

clone size: many
D gene: TRBD2
CDR3 length: 13
J gene: TRBJ2-1
V gene: TRBV20-1
CDR3 protein: CSQRESSYNEQFF
CDR3 DNA: TGCAGTCAGCGGGAAAGCTCCTACAATGAGCAGTTCTTC

clone size: many
D gene: .
CDR3 length: 15
J gene: TRBJ2-3
V gene: TRBV20-1
CDR3 protein: CSADAHRENTDTQYF
CDR3 DNA: TGCAGTGCTGACGCCCACCGGGAAAACACAGATACGCAGTATTTT

clone size: few
D gene: TRBD1
CDR3 length: 17
J gene: TRBJ2-7
V gene: TRBV7-8
CDR3 protein: CASSKVWTDRAPYEQYF
CDR3 DNA: TGTGCCAGCAGCAAAGTGTGGACGGACAGGGCCCCCTACGAGCAGTACTTC

clone size: .
D gene: .
CDR3 length: 15
J gene: TRBJ2-5
V gene: TRBV9
CDR3 protein: CASSVEWVGVETQYF
CDR3 DNA: TGTGCCAGCAGCGTAGAATGGGTTGGGGTGGAGACCCAGTACTTC

clone size: .
D gene: .
CDR3 length: 16
J gene: TRBJ2-2
V gene: TRBV9
CDR3 protein: CASSPGLADSTGELFF
CDR3 DNA: TGTGCCAGCAGCCCGGGATTGGCAGATTCCACCGGGGAGCTGTTTTTT

clone size: .
D gene: TRBD1
CDR3 length: 14
J gene: TRBJ2-7
V gene: TRBV4-3
CDR3 protein: CASSQSQGDYEQYF
CDR3 DNA: TGCGCCAGCAGCCAATCTCAGGGGGACTACGAGCAGTACTTC

clone size: few
D gene: TRBD2
CDR3 length: 18
J gene: TRBJ2-2
V gene: TRBV11-2
CDR3 protein: CASSRPSGGAPSTGELFF
CDR3 DNA: TGTGCCAGCAGCCGCCCTAGCGGGGGGGCCCCGAGCACCGGGGAGCTGTTTTTT

clone size: few
D gene: .
CDR3 length: 14
J gene: TRBJ2-2
V gene: TRBV10-3
CDR3 protein: CATTGSGYTGELFF
CDR3 DNA: TGTGCCACCACGGGTAGCGGTTACACCGGGGAGCTGTTTTTT

clone size: many
D gene: .
CDR3 length: 13
J gene: TRBJ1-2
V gene: TRBV10-2
CDR3 protein: CASTITGTQSYTF
CDR3 DNA: TGCGCCAGTACTATAACCGGGACACAGAGCTACACCTTC

clone size: few
D gene: .
CDR3 length: 15
J gene: TRBJ2-3
V gene: TRBV6-1
CDR3 protein: CASSKTGPNTDTQYF
CDR3 DNA: TGTGCCAGCAGTAAGACAGGTCCGAACACAGATACGCAGTATTTT

clone size: .
D gene: .
CDR3 length: 16
J gene: TRBJ2-1
V gene: TRBV5-1
CDR3 protein: CASSHDGRFSTSEQFF
CDR3 DNA: TGCGCCAGCAGCCACGACGGGAGATTTTCCACAAGTGAGCAGTTCTTC

clone size: few
D gene: .
CDR3 length: 16
J gene: TRBJ1-4
V gene: TRBV7-6
CDR3 protein: CASSIKPGRQDEKLFF
CDR3 DNA: TGTGCCAGCAGCATCAAACCGGGACGGCAGGATGAAAAACTGTTTTTT

clone size: many
D gene: TRBD2
CDR3 length: 15
J gene: TRBJ2-7
V gene: TRBV4-1
CDR3 protein: CASSHPGTSVYEQYF
CDR3 DNA: TGCGCCAGCAGCCATCCCGGGACTAGTGTCTACGAGCAGTACTTC

clone size: few
D gene: .
CDR3 length: 15
J gene: TRBJ1-5
V gene: TRBV3-1
CDR3 protein: CASSQDGLVRQPQHF
CDR3 DNA: TGTGCCAGCAGCCAAGATGGCCTGGTTAGGCAGCCCCAGCATTTT

clone size: many
D gene: .
CDR3 length: 15
J gene: TRBJ2-7
V gene: TRBV10-3
CDR3 protein: CAIRPQGGNKYEQYF
CDR3 DNA: TGTGCCATCAGGCCCCAGGGGGGGAATAAGTACGAGCAGTACTTC

clone size: few
D gene: TRBD1
CDR3 length: 16
J gene: TRBJ2-5
V gene: TRBV6-2/TRBV6-3
CDR3 protein: CASSPLTGAARETQYF
CDR3 DNA: TGTGCCAGCAGCCCCCTGACAGGGGCGGCGAGAGAGACCCAGTACTTC

clone size: few
D gene: .
CDR3 length: 14
J gene: TRBJ2-7
V gene: TRBV27
CDR3 protein: CASSWQGQYYEQYF
CDR3 DNA: TGTGCCAGCAGTTGGCAGGGCCAATACTACGAGCAGTACTTC

clone size: many
D gene: .
CDR3 length: 16
J gene: TRBJ1-5
V gene: TRBV7-2
CDR3 protein: CASSLTSAGSNQPQHF
CDR3 DNA: TGTGCCAGCAGCTTAACATCCGCAGGGAGCAATCAGCCCCAGCATTTT

clone size: few
D gene: .
CDR3 length: 14
J gene: TRBJ1-5
V gene: TRBV19
CDR3 protein: CASSNRIVFQPQHF
CDR3 DNA: TGTGCCAGTAGTAATCGAATCGTGTTTCAGCCCCAGCATTTT

clone size: .
D gene: .
CDR3 length: 17
J gene: TRBJ2-1
V gene: TRBV6-2/TRBV6-3
CDR3 protein: CASSSREGGGDDNEQFF
CDR3 DNA: TGTGCCAGCAGTTCCCGTGAGGGGGGCGGGGATGACAATGAGCAGTTCTTC

clone size: .
D gene: .
CDR3 length: 17
J gene: TRBJ2-7
V gene: TRBV5-1
CDR3 protein: CASSRTVGGPSTHEQYF
CDR3 DNA: TGCGCCAGCAGTCGGACCGTCGGGGGCCCGAGCACCCACGAGCAGTACTTC

clone size: few
D gene: .
CDR3 length: 15
J gene: TRBJ1-6
V gene: TRBV4-3
CDR3 protein: CASSQQGSHNSPLHF
CDR3 DNA: TGCGCCAGCAGCCAGCAGGGTTCCCATAATTCACCCCTCCACTTT

clone size: few
D gene: TRBD2
CDR3 length: 17
J gene: TRBJ2-7
V gene: TRBV12-3/TRBV12-4
CDR3 protein: CASSFAGTSGRPYEQYF
CDR3 DNA: TGTGCCAGCAGTTTTGCCGGGACTAGCGGGCGACCCTACGAGCAGTACTTC

clone size: .
D gene: TRBD1
CDR3 length: 15
J gene: TRBJ1-3
V gene: TRBV18
CDR3 protein: CASSRDRGYGNTIYF
CDR3 DNA: TGTGCCAGCTCCCGGGACAGGGGATACGGAAACACCATATATTTT

clone size: few
D gene: TRBD1
CDR3 length: 15
J gene: TRBJ1-2
V gene: TRBV5-1
CDR3 protein: CASSPYDRASYGYTF
CDR3 DNA: TGCGCCAGCAGCCCTTACGACAGGGCGTCCTATGGCTACACCTTC

clone size: .
D gene: .
CDR3 length: 16
J gene: TRBJ2-3
V gene: TRBV20-1
CDR3 protein: CSASVGSATFTDTQYF
CDR3 DNA: TGCAGTGCCTCCGTTGGAAGCGCGACCTTCACAGATACGCAGTATTTT

clone size: few
D gene: .
CDR3 length: 12
J gene: TRBJ2-7
V gene: TRBV20-1
CDR3 protein: CSAFPGSYEQYF
CDR3 DNA: TGCAGTGCTTTTCCCGGCAGCTACGAGCAGTACTTC

clone size: .
D gene: .
CDR3 length: 12
J gene: TRBJ1-6
V gene: TRBV20-1
CDR3 protein: CSVKGDTSSLHF
CDR3 DNA: TGCAGTGTAAAAGGGGATACTTCATCCCTCCACTTT

clone size: .
D gene: .
CDR3 length: 14
J gene: TRBJ2-3
V gene: TRBV20-1
CDR3 protein: CSASNGGLADTQYF
CDR3 DNA: TGCAGTGCTAGTAACGGGGGCCTCGCAGATACGCAGTATTTT

clone size: few
D gene: .
CDR3 length: 13
J gene: TRBJ2-7
V gene: TRBV4-3
CDR3 protein: CASSQDRAYEQYF
CDR3 DNA: TGCGCCAGCAGCCAAGACAGGGCCTACGAGCAGTACTTC

clone size: few
D gene: TRBD2
CDR3 length: 15
J gene: TRBJ2-1
V gene: TRBV4-3
CDR3 protein: CASRRYLAGNNEQFF
CDR3 DNA: TGCGCCAGCCGAAGATACCTAGCGGGGAACAATGAGCAGTTCTTC

clone size: .
D gene: .
CDR3 length: 16
J gene: TRBJ2-6
V gene: TRBV11-2
CDR3 protein: CASSLDFAAGANVLTF
CDR3 DNA: TGTGCCAGCAGCTTAGACTTTGCCGCTGGGGCCAACGTCCTGACTTTC

clone size: .
D gene: .
CDR3 length: 18
J gene: TRBJ1-4
V gene: TRBV18
CDR3 protein: CASSRRPGAPATNEKLFF
CDR3 DNA: TGTGCCAGCTCCCGCCGGCCAGGAGCCCCTGCAACTAATGAAAAACTGTTTTTT

clone size: many
D gene: .
CDR3 length: 14
J gene: TRBJ2-3
V gene: TRBV7-2
CDR3 protein: CASSLSRAADTQYF
CDR3 DNA: TGTGCCAGCAGCTTGTCGAGAGCTGCGGATACGCAGTATTTT

clone size: .
D gene: .
CDR3 length: 16
J gene: TRBJ1-1
V gene: TRBV6-2/TRBV6-3
CDR3 protein: CASSLYVNTMNTEAFF
CDR3 DNA: TGTGCCAGCAGTTTATACGTTAACACCATGAACACTGAAGCTTTCTTT

clone size: .
D gene: .
CDR3 length: 11
J gene: TRBJ2-7
V gene: TRBV10-2
CDR3 protein: CASTTRAGQYF
CDR3 DNA: TGCGCCAGTACAACTAGGGCAGGGCAGTACTTC

clone size: few
D gene: TRBD2
CDR3 length: 20
J gene: TRBJ2-3
V gene: TRBV11-2
CDR3 protein: CASSLYYITSGENVADTQYF
CDR3 DNA: TGTGCCAGCAGCTTATACTACATAACTAGCGGGGAGAATGTAGCAGATACGCAGTATTTT

clone size: .
D gene: TRBD1
CDR3 length: 15
J gene: TRBJ1-4
V gene: TRBV20-1
CDR3 protein: CSARDADRGNEKLFF
CDR3 DNA: TGCAGTGCTAGAGATGCGGACAGGGGTAATGAAAAACTGTTTTTT